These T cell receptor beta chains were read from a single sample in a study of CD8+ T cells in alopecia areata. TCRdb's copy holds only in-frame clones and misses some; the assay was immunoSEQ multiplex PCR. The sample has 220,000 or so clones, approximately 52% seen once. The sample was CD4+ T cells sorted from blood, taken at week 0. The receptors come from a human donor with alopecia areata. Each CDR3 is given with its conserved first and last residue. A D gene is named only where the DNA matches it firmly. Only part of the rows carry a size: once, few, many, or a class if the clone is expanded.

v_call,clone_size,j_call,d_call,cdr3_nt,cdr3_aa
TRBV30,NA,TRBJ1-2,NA,TGTGCCTGGAGTCCAGGGTATGGCTACACCTTC,CAWSPGYGYTF
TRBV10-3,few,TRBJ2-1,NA,TGTGCCATCAGTGAGTTCAACCCAGCCCGCGGCTCCTACAATGAGCAGTTCTTC,CAISEFNPARGSYNEQFF
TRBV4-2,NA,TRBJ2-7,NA,TGTGCCAGCAGCCTCGGGCCCCGGGACGGCGAGCAGTACTTC,CASSLGPRDGEQYF
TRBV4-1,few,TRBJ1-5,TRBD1,TGCGCCAGCAGCCCCTGGCGGGACAGTAATCAGCCCCAGCATTTT,CASSPWRDSNQPQHF
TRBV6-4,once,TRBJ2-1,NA,TGTGCCAGCCGCGGGGACTCCTACAATGAGCAGTTCTTC,CASRGDSYNEQFF
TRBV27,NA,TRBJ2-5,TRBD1,TGTGCCAGCAGACACACAGGGGGAGGAGAGACCCAGTACTTC,CASRHTGGGETQYF
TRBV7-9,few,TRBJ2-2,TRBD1,TGTGCCAGCGGCCCCGGGACAGTTAACACCGGGGAGCTGTTTTTT,CASGPGTVNTGELFF
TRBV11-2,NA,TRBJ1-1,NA,TGTGCCAGCAGCTCCGATCTGGACAGAAACGCTGAAGCTTTCTTT,CASSSDLDRNAEAFF
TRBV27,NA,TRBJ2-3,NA,TGTGCCAGCAGACTAGGGTGGCAGGGTTCCGATACGCAGTATTTT,CASRLGWQGSDTQYF
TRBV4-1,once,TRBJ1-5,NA,TGCGCCAGCAGCCAAGGCGTAGTGGGGAGTCAGCCCCAGCATTTT,CASSQGVVGSQPQHF
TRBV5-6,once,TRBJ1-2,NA,TGTGCCAGCAGTAGGGGCGCCGGGAATGGCTACACCTTC,CASSRGAGNGYTF
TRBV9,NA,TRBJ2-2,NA,TGTGCCAGCAGCGTAGATGGGGCGAACACCGGGGAGCTGTTTTTT,CASSVDGANTGELFF
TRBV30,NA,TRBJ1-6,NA,TGTGCCTGGAGTGCCGGAAGCTCCTATAATTCACCCCTCCACTTT,CAWSAGSSYNSPLHF
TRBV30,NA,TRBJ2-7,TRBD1,TGTGCCTGGAGTAGAGTACAGGGGGCCTACGAGCAGTACTTC,CAWSRVQGAYEQYF
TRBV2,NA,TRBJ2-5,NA,TGTGCCAGCAGTCTAGGCTACCGCCGGGAGACCCAGTACTTC,CASSLGYRRETQYF
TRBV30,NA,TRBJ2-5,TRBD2,TGTGCCTGGAGCCCCGGGACTAGCGGGAGGGGAGAGACCCAGTACTTC,CAWSPGTSGRGETQYF
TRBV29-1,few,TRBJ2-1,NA,TGCAGCGCAGTGAGGGACTCCCACTCCTACAATGAGCAGTTCTTC,CSAVRDSHSYNEQFF
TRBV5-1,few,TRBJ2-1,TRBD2,TGCGCCAGCAGCCTCGGACTAGCGGGAGGCGACTACAATGAGCAGTTCTTC,CASSLGLAGGDYNEQFF
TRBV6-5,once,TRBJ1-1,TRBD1,TGTGCCAGCAGTTACGCAGGGGGCCGGAACACTGAAGCTTTCTTT,CASSYAGGRNTEAFF
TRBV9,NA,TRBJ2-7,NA,TGTGCCAGCAGCGGCGGACAGACCCAAACCTACGAGCAGTACTTC,CASSGGQTQTYEQYF
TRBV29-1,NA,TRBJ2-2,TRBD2,TGCAGCGTTAGGCGGGAGCCCAACACCGGGGAGCTGTTTTTT,CSVRREPNTGELFF
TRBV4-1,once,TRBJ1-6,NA,TGCGCCAGCACCTCTGGTGCTCGGGGTTCACCCCTCCACTTT,CASTSGARGSPLHF
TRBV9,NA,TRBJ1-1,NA,TGTGCCAGCAGCCCGTCCGTGGGACGTATGAACACTGAAGCTTTCTTT,CASSPSVGRMNTEAFF
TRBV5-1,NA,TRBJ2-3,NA,TGCGCCAGCAGCACCCAGGATACGCAGTATTTT,CASSTQDTQYF
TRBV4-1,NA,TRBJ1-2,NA,TGCGCCAGCAGCCAAGTCTGGCCAGGCGGAGTCTACACCTTC,CASSQVWPGGVYTF
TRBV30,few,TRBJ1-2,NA,TGTGCCTGGAGTCCACAGGGATGGCGGGGTGGCTACACCTTC,CAWSPQGWRGGYTF
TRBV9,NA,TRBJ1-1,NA,TGTGCCAGCAGCCGCCTGGGGAACACTGAAGCTTTCTTT,CASSRLGNTEAFF
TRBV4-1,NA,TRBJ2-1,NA,TGCGCCAGCAGCCAAGGCCGCGGCGGAAGCTCCTACAATGAGCAGTTCTTC,CASSQGRGGSSYNEQFF